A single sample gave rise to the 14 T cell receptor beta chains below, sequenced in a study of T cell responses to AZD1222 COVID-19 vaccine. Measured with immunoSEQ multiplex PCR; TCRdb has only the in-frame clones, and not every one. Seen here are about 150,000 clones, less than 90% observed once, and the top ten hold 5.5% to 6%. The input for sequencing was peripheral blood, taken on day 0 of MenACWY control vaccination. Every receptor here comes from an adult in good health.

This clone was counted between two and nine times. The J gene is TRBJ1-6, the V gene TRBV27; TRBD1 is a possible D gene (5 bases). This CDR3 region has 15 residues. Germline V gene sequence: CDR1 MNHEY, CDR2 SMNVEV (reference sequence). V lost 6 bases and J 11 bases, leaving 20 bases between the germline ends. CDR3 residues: CASSRNSGVNPPLHF. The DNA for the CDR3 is TGTGCCAGCAGCCGAAACTCGGGGGTAAATCCACCCCTCCACTTT.

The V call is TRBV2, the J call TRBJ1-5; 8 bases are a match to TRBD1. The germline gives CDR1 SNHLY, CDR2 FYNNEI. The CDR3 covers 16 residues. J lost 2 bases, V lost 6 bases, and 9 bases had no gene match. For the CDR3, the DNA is TGTGCCAGCAGCAAAGCCCCGGGACAGGGCAATCAGCCCCAGCATTTT. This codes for CASSKAPGQGNQPQHF.

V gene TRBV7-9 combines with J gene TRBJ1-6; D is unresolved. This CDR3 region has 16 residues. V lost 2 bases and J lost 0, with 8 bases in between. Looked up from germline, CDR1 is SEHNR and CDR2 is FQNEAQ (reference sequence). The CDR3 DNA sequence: TGTGCCAGCAGCTTAATCAGGAGCTCCTATAATTCACCCCTCCACTTT. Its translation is CASSLIRSSYNSPLHF. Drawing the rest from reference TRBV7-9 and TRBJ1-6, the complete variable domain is DTGVSQNPRHKITKRGQNVTFRCDPISEHNRLYWYRQTLGQGPEFLTYFQNEAQLEKSRLLSDRFSAERPKGSFSTLEIQRTEQGDSAMYLCASSLIRSSYNSPLHFGNGTRLTVT.

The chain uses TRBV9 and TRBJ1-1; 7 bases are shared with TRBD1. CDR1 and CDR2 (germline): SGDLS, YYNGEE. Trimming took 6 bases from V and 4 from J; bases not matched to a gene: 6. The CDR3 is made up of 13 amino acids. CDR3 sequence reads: CASNRQGGTEAFF. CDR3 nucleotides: TGTGCCAGCAACCGACAGGGTGGCACTGAAGCTTTCTTT.

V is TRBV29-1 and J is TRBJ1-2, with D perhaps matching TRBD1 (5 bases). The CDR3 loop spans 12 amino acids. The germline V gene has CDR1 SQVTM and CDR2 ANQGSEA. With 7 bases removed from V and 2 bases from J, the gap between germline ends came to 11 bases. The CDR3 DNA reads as TGCAGCGCAACCGGGGCCAACTATGGCTACACCTTC. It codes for CSATGANYGYTF.

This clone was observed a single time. The DNA of the CDR3 is TGCGCCAGCAGTGGCGGTTTGAGCTCTGGAAACACCATATATTTT. Its protein is CASSGGLSSGNTIYF. This chain links TRBV10-1 with TRBJ1-3; unclear D gene. CDR3 size: 15 residues. Trimming shortened V by 4 bases and J by 0 bases, and 10 bases separated the two germline ends. Germline V gives CDR1 WNHNN, CDR2 SYGVQD (reference sequence).

CDR3 DNA: TGTGCCAGCAGCGCACCTCCGGGACGCCCTAACTATGGCTACACCTTC. It yields the protein CASSAPPGRPNYGYTF. V is TRBV11-3 and J is TRBJ1-2, with a weak D call TRBD1 (5 bases). The length of the CDR3 is 16 residues. Germline V lookup: CDR1 SGHNT, CDR2 YENEEA. Deletions cut 5 bases from V and 0 bases from J, with 16 bases between.

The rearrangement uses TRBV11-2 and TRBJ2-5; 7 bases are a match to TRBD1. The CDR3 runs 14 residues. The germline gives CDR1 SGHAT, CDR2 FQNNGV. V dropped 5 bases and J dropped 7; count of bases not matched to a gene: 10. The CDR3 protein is CASSEGDSIGTQYF. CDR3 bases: TGTGCCAGCAGCGAAGGGGACAGCATAGGGACCCAGTACTTC.

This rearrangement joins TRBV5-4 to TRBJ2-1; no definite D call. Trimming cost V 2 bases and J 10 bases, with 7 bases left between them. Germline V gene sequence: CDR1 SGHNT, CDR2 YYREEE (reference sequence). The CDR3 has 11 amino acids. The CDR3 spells CASSLEREQFF. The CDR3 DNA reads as TGTGCCAGCAGCTTAGAGAGGGAGCAGTTCTTC.

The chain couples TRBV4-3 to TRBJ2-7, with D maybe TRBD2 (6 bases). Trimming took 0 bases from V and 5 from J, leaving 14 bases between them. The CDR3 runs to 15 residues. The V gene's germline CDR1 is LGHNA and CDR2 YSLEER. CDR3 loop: CASSQESSGVDEQYF. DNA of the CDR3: TGCGCCAGCAGCCAAGAATCATCGGGAGTAGACGAGCAGTACTTC.

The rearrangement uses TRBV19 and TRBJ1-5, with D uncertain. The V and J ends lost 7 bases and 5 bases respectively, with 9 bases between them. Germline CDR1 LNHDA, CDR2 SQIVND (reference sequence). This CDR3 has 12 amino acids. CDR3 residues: CASNSGDQPQHF. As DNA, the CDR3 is TGTGCCAGTAACTCTGGGGATCAGCCCCAGCATTTT.

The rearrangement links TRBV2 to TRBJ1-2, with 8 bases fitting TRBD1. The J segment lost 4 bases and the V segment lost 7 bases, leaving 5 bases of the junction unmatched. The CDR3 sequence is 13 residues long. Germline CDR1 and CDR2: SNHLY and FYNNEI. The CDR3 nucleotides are TGTGCCAGCACAGCTGACAGGGGCTATGGCTACACCTTC. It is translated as CASTADRGYGYTF.

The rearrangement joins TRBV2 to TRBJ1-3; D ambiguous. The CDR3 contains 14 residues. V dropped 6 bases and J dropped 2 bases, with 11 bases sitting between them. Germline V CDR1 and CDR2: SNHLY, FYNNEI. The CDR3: CASSGMVTGNTIYF. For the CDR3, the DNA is TGTGCCAGCAGCGGCATGGTAACTGGAAACACCATATATTTT. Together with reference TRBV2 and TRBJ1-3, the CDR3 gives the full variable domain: EPEVTQTPSHQVTQMGQEVILRCVPISNHLYFYWYRQILGQKVEFLVSFYNNEISEKSEIFDDQFSVERPDGSNFTLKIRSTKLEDSAMYFCASSGMVTGNTIYFGEGSWLTVV.

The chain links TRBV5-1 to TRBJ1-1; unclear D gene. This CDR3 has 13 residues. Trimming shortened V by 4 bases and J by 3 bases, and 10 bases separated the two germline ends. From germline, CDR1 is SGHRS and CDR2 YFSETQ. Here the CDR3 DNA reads TGCGCCAGCAGCCCTTCAGCCGACACTGAAGCTTTCTTT. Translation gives CASSPSADTEAFF.